Listed below are T cell receptor beta chains from one sample, sequenced in a study of OX40 agonist ivuxolimab in advanced cancers. Sequenced by immunoSEQ multiplex PCR; TCRdb stores in-frame clones only, minus some. In the table there are 60,000 or so clones, 85% of which are singletons. Sequenced material: CD4+ or CD8+ T cells sorted from blood, taken in a trial of the OX40 agonist ivuxolimab. The receptors derive from an adult with an advanced solid tumor such as melanoma, head and neck, liver or kidney cancer. CDR3s include the opening cysteine and the closing phenylalanine or tryptophan. The D gene is left open where the match is weak. The size of a clone is reported for some rows only, either as once, few or many, or as a class for expanded clones.

V gene: TRBV5-4
J gene: TRBJ2-3
clone size: NA
D gene: NA
CDR3 protein: CASSFPGVPASTDTQYF
CDR3 DNA: TGTGCCAGCAGCTTCCCGGGAGTTCCAGCTAGCACAGATACGCAGTATTTT

V gene: TRBV2
J gene: TRBJ1-1
clone size: NA
D gene: NA
CDR3 protein: CASSGGVVAFF
CDR3 DNA: TGTGCCAGCAGTGGGGGGGTTGTAGCTTTCTTT

V gene: TRBV27
J gene: TRBJ2-7
clone size: NA
D gene: NA
CDR3 protein: CASSQKQGYEQYF
CDR3 DNA: TGTGCCAGCAGTCAAAAACAGGGCTACGAGCAGTACTTC

V gene: TRBV25-1
J gene: TRBJ1-1
clone size: NA
D gene: NA
CDR3 protein: CASKRDVSGTEAFF
CDR3 DNA: TGTGCCAGCAAGCGAGACGTCTCGGGCACTGAAGCTTTCTTT

V gene: TRBV5-1
J gene: TRBJ2-2
clone size: NA
D gene: NA
CDR3 protein: CASSLGLGAGELFF
CDR3 DNA: TGCGCCAGCAGCTTGGGACTTGGGGCCGGGGAGCTGTTTTTT

V gene: TRBV19
J gene: TRBJ2-1
clone size: NA
D gene: NA
CDR3 protein: CASTDGGLTSNEQFF
CDR3 DNA: TGTGCCAGTACCGACGGGGGACTTACCAGCAATGAGCAGTTCTTC

V gene: TRBV5-6
J gene: TRBJ2-1
clone size: NA
D gene: TRBD2
CDR3 protein: CASSPRELAGSNEQFF
CDR3 DNA: TGTGCCAGCAGCCCCCGGGAATTAGCGGGATCCAATGAGCAGTTCTTC

V gene: TRBV30
J gene: TRBJ2-1
clone size: NA
D gene: TRBD1
CDR3 protein: CAWNPGTGNEQFF
CDR3 DNA: TGTGCCTGGAATCCCGGGACAGGCAATGAGCAGTTCTTC

V gene: TRBV5-1
J gene: TRBJ2-1
clone size: NA
D gene: TRBD1
CDR3 protein: CASSLGEGAGQFF
CDR3 DNA: TGCGCCAGCAGCTTGGGTGAGGGGGCCGGGCAGTTCTTC

V gene: TRBV11-2
J gene: TRBJ2-3
clone size: NA
D gene: NA
CDR3 protein: CASSRNILLGTDTQYF
CDR3 DNA: TGTGCCAGCAGCCGGAATATCCTACTCGGCACAGATACGCAGTATTTT

V gene: TRBV6-5
J gene: TRBJ2-2
clone size: NA
D gene: NA
CDR3 protein: CASSYGTQPNTGELFF
CDR3 DNA: TGTGCCAGCAGTTACGGGACTCAACCCAACACCGGGGAGCTGTTTTTT

V gene: TRBV7-6
J gene: TRBJ2-3
clone size: once
D gene: NA
CDR3 protein: CASSLGGHGTDTQYF
CDR3 DNA: TGTGCCAGCAGCTTAGGAGGGCATGGCACAGATACGCAGTATTTT

V gene: TRBV27
J gene: TRBJ2-1
clone size: NA
D gene: TRBD2
CDR3 protein: CASSLTGLASYNEQFF
CDR3 DNA: TGTGCCAGCAGTTTGACGGGACTAGCGTCCTACAATGAGCAGTTCTTC

V gene: TRBV11-3
J gene: TRBJ2-1
clone size: NA
D gene: NA
CDR3 protein: CASSLAPGANEQFF
CDR3 DNA: TGTGCCAGCAGCTTAGCCCCAGGGGCGAATGAGCAGTTCTTC

V gene: TRBV7-9
J gene: TRBJ2-5
clone size: NA
D gene: NA
CDR3 protein: CASSYPRVGETQYF
CDR3 DNA: TGTGCCAGCAGCTACCCCAGGGTAGGGGAGACCCAGTACTTC

V gene: TRBV10-2
J gene: TRBJ1-3
clone size: NA
D gene: NA
CDR3 protein: CASSDLGNTIYF
CDR3 DNA: TGCGCCAGCAGTGATTTAGGAAACACCATATATTTT

V gene: TRBV6-5
J gene: TRBJ1-2
clone size: medium-sized
D gene: NA
CDR3 protein: CASSLATGTPGPGYTF
CDR3 DNA: TGTGCCAGCAGTTTGGCAACCGGGACACCGGGGCCCGGCTACACCTTC

V gene: TRBV28
J gene: TRBJ2-1
clone size: NA
D gene: TRBD1
CDR3 protein: CASRTGGNEQFF
CDR3 DNA: TGTGCCAGCAGGACAGGGGGCAATGAGCAGTTCTTC

V gene: TRBV11-2
J gene: TRBJ1-2
clone size: NA
D gene: NA
CDR3 protein: CASSLVRNTYGYTF
CDR3 DNA: TGTGCCAGCAGCTTAGTTCGGAACACCTATGGCTACACCTTC

V gene: TRBV28
J gene: TRBJ1-6
clone size: NA
D gene: NA
CDR3 protein: CASSRVTGIYNSPLHF
CDR3 DNA: TGTGCCAGCAGTCGTGTTACAGGGATCTATAATTCACCCCTCCACTTT

V gene: TRBV28
J gene: TRBJ1-1
clone size: once
D gene: NA
CDR3 protein: CASSSTVTGGFDTEAFF
CDR3 DNA: TGTGCCAGCAGTTCGACAGTGACGGGGGGATTTGACACTGAAGCTTTCTTT

V gene: TRBV2
J gene: TRBJ1-5
clone size: NA
D gene: NA
CDR3 protein: CASSVGGVEPQHF
CDR3 DNA: TGTGCCAGCAGTGTCGGGGGCGTCGAGCCCCAGCATTTT

V gene: TRBV2
J gene: TRBJ2-7
clone size: NA
D gene: NA
CDR3 protein: CASSRGQSYEQYF
CDR3 DNA: TGTGCCAGCAGCCGGGGACAATCCTACGAGCAGTACTTC

V gene: TRBV11-2
J gene: TRBJ1-1
clone size: NA
D gene: NA
CDR3 protein: CASSLRRENTEAFF
CDR3 DNA: TGTGCCAGCAGCTTACGCAGGGAGAACACTGAAGCTTTCTTT

V gene: TRBV28
J gene: TRBJ2-5
clone size: NA
D gene: NA
CDR3 protein: CASKAGGETQYF
CDR3 DNA: TGTGCCAGCAAGGCCGGCGGAGAGACCCAGTACTTC

V gene: TRBV30
J gene: TRBJ1-4
clone size: NA
D gene: NA
CDR3 protein: CAWSVSYGQTGAKGEKLFF
CDR3 DNA: TGTGCCTGGAGTGTTTCTTATGGTCAGACCGGGGCCAAAGGTGAAAAACTGTTTTTT

V gene: TRBV9
J gene: TRBJ2-5
clone size: NA
D gene: TRBD2
CDR3 protein: CASSSRGLAGAKETQYF
CDR3 DNA: TGTGCCAGCAGCTCCCGAGGACTAGCTGGCGCTAAGGAGACCCAGTACTTC

V gene: TRBV5-5
J gene: TRBJ2-1
clone size: NA
D gene: NA
CDR3 protein: CASSPSGDAYNEQFF
CDR3 DNA: TGTGCCAGCAGCCCATCCGGAGACGCCTACAATGAGCAGTTCTTC

V gene: TRBV7-8
J gene: TRBJ2-7
clone size: NA
D gene: TRBD1
CDR3 protein: CASTRGLGGRGNEQYF
CDR3 DNA: TGTGCCAGCACCCGAGGGTTAGGCGGCAGGGGGAACGAGCAGTACTTC

V gene: TRBV6-5
J gene: TRBJ1-4
clone size: NA
D gene: NA
CDR3 protein: CASSSGTWNEKLFF
CDR3 DNA: TGTGCCAGCAGTTCCGGGACATGGAATGAAAAACTGTTTTTT

V gene: TRBV5-1
J gene: TRBJ2-1
clone size: NA
D gene: NA
CDR3 protein: CASSLRVNNEQFF
CDR3 DNA: TGCGCCAGCAGCTTGCGAGTGAACAATGAGCAGTTCTTC

V gene: TRBV30
J gene: TRBJ2-2
clone size: NA
D gene: TRBD2
CDR3 protein: CAWSTSGYTGELFF
CDR3 DNA: TGTGCCTGGAGTACTAGCGGTTACACCGGGGAGCTGTTTTTT

V gene: TRBV4-1
J gene: TRBJ1-1
clone size: NA
D gene: TRBD1
CDR3 protein: CASRFRQGAFTEAFF
CDR3 DNA: TGCGCCAGCAGGTTTAGACAGGGGGCGTTCACTGAAGCTTTCTTT

V gene: TRBV11-2
J gene: TRBJ2-7
clone size: NA
D gene: NA
CDR3 protein: CASSLEYTSSYEQYF
CDR3 DNA: TGTGCCAGCAGCTTAGAATACACGAGCTCCTACGAGCAGTACTTC

V gene: TRBV5-1
J gene: TRBJ1-4
clone size: NA
D gene: NA
CDR3 protein: CASSPQAGATNEKLFF
CDR3 DNA: TGCGCCAGCAGCCCGCAGGCAGGCGCAACTAATGAAAAACTGTTTTTT

V gene: TRBV5-1
J gene: TRBJ1-1
clone size: NA
D gene: TRBD1
CDR3 protein: CASSLEGTAMNTEAFF
CDR3 DNA: TGCGCCAGCAGCTTGGAAGGGACAGCTATGAACACTGAAGCTTTCTTT

V gene: TRBV15
J gene: TRBJ2-6
clone size: few
D gene: NA
CDR3 protein: CATSRDRSGANVLTF
CDR3 DNA: TGTGCCACCAGCAGAGATCGCTCTGGGGCCAACGTCCTGACTTTC

V gene: TRBV28
J gene: TRBJ2-3
clone size: once
D gene: NA
CDR3 protein: CASSLVRLGTDTQYF
CDR3 DNA: TGTGCCAGCAGTTTAGTGCGACTTGGCACAGATACGCAGTATTTT

V gene: TRBV10-3
J gene: TRBJ1-1
clone size: once
D gene: NA
CDR3 protein: CAISRGGLDTEAFF
CDR3 DNA: TGTGCCATCAGTCGGGGAGGCTTAGACACTGAAGCTTTCTTT

V gene: TRBV27
J gene: TRBJ2-1
clone size: NA
D gene: TRBD2
CDR3 protein: CASSFPPGGRSEQFF
CDR3 DNA: TGTGCCAGCAGTTTCCCCCCGGGCGGGAGAAGTGAGCAGTTCTTC

V gene: TRBV4-2
J gene: TRBJ2-1
clone size: once
D gene: TRBD2
CDR3 protein: CASSSLAGATNEQFF
CDR3 DNA: TGTGCCAGCAGCTCACTAGCGGGAGCGACCAATGAGCAGTTCTTC

V gene: TRBV6-1
J gene: TRBJ2-1
clone size: NA
D gene: TRBD2
CDR3 protein: CASSEGVAGSSYNEQFF
CDR3 DNA: TGTGCCAGCAGTGAAGGGGTAGCGGGGAGCTCCTACAATGAGCAGTTCTTC